This passage covers 12 T cell receptor beta chains from one sample sequenced in a study of T cells after yellow fever vaccination. TCRdb ran MiXCR on the 5' RACE reads and lists one entry per CDR3 protein. This sample has 20,000 to 25,000 distinct CDR3 sequences, with roughly 3.4% found just once. Sequenced here: PBMCs, either bulk or a sorted T-cell subset (CD4+, CD8+, memory, or dextramer-sorted; not recorded which), sampled approximately 47 days after the first yellow fever vaccination. The receptor source for this set is a young man who received the YFV17D yellow fever vaccine.

This clonotype was counted ten times or more. The J gene is TRBJ1-5, the V gene TRBV7-8; D perhaps matches TRBD1 (6 bases). Trimming removed 7 bases from V and 3 bases from J, with 19 bases in between. Germline CDR1 reads SGHVS; CDR2 reads FQNEAQ. The CDR3 is 16 residues long. The CDR3 DNA is TGTGCCAGCACTCAGGCAAACAGGGAACTCAATCAGCCCCAGCATTTT. It codes for CASTQANRELNQPQHF.

There are many counts of this clonotype. J is TRBJ1-5 and V is TRBV6-1; no clear D. The CDR3 consists of 14 residues. CDR1 is MNHNS, CDR2 SASEGT, per germline. V shed 6 bases and J shed 4 bases, with 13 bases lying between them. In nucleotides, the CDR3 is TGTGCCAGCAGCCTCTTATTGGGGAATCAGCCCCAGCATTTT. This codes for CASSLLLGNQPQHF.

This clonotype was found many times. V gene TRBV4-3 combines with J gene TRBJ2-3; no clear D. Trimming left V 0 bases short and J 1 base short, with 5 bases between. CDR3 length: 14 residues. Germline V CDR1 and CDR2: LGHNA, YSLEER. In DNA, the CDR3 is TGCGCCAGCAGCCAAGATGCCGGCACAGATACGCAGTATTTT. This gives the protein CASSQDAGTDTQYF.

The chain recombines TRBV25-1 with TRBJ1-2; D gene ambiguous. The length of the CDR3 is 12 residues. Trimming removed 9 bases from V and 9 bases from J, with 17 bases in between. Per the germline V gene, CDR1 is MGHDK and CDR2 is SYGVNS. The CDR3 sequence: CARGPGRSCYTF. In nucleotides, the CDR3 is TGTGCCAGGGGCCCCGGGCGCAGCTGCTACACCTTC.

This clonotype was seen many times. This chain joins TRBV7-2 and TRBJ2-1; D call uncertain. This CDR3 region has 11 residues. Looked up from germline, CDR1 is SGHTA and CDR2 is FQGNSA. V lost 3 bases, J lost 10 bases, and 7 bases lay in between. The CDR3 loop reads CASSFAIEQFF. DNA of the CDR3: TGTGCCAGCAGCTTCGCAATCGAGCAGTTCTTC.

This clonotype was recorded at least ten times. The rearrangement uses TRBV4-3 and TRBJ2-2; D uncertain. The CDR3 has 15 residues. Trimming shortened V by 0 bases and J by 6 bases, and 11 bases separated the two germline ends. CDR1 and CDR2 from the germline V gene are LGHNA and YSLEER. In DNA, the CDR3 is TGCGCCAGCAGCCAAGAATCTCCGCAGGCCGGGGAGCTGTTTTTT. It translates to CASSQESPQAGELFF.

This clonotype was recorded at least ten times. This CDR3 reads CASLGLHSYGYTF. For the CDR3, the DNA is TGTGCCAGCCTGGGACTGCATAGCTATGGCTACACCTTC. J is TRBJ1-2 and V is TRBV2, with a tentative D call TRBD1 (5 bases). Between the trimmed V and J ends, which lost 8 bases and 4 bases, there was a span of 14 bases. The CDR3 sequence is 13 residues long. Looked up from germline, CDR1 is SNHLY and CDR2 is FYNNEI.

This clonotype was observed at least ten times. This sequence joins TRBV2 and TRBJ2-2, with 8 bases fitting TRBD1. CDR3 length: 14 residues. Germline values: CDR1 SNHLY, CDR2 FYNNEI. The junction had 5 bases not matched to a gene; V was cut back by 7 bases and J by 4 bases. CDR3 sequence reads: CASIRTGSTGELFF. CDR3 in DNA: TGTGCCAGCATTCGGACAGGGAGCACCGGGGAGCTGTTTTTT.

This clonotype was recorded many times. This chain connects TRBV7-2 to TRBJ2-3, with TRBD2 matching over 9 bases. Per germline, CDR1 SGHTA and CDR2 FQGNSA. The V gene end was trimmed by 5 bases and the J gene end by 6 bases; junction bases not matched to a gene: 9. The CDR3 is 15 amino acids. CDR3 sequence (DNA): TGTGCCAGCAGCCTAAAGCGGGGGGATTTGGATACGCAGTATTTT. Translation: CASSLKRGDLDTQYF.

This clonotype was seen ten or more times. The V gene is TRBV7-2, the J gene TRBJ1-2, with D tentatively TRBD1 (6 bases). This CDR3 has 17 amino acids. CDR1 SGHTA and CDR2 FQGNSA come from the germline V gene. V was shortened by 3 bases and J by 3 bases, with 20 bases between the two germline ends. The CDR3 DNA follows: TGTGCCAGCAGCTTTTCATCAGGGGTGAGCCCCTACTATGGCTACACCTTC. Translation: CASSFSSGVSPYYGYTF.

This chain joins TRBV27 and TRBJ1-6, with no clear D. Deletions cut 0 bases from V and 9 bases from J, with 9 bases between. CDR3 length equals 14 residues. Germline values: CDR1 MNHEY, CDR2 SMNVEV (reference sequence). CDR3 in DNA: TGTGCCAGCAGTTTATCGGGCCCAGGTTCACCCCTCCACTTT. Protein: CASSLSGPGSPLHF.

The sample holds many counts of this clonotype. The rearrangement links TRBV12-3 or TRBV12-4 to TRBJ2-7; possibly TRBD1 or TRBD2 for D (5 bases each). This CDR3 spans 16 amino acids. Trimming left V 5 bases short and J 3 bases short, with 20 bases between. DNA for the CDR3: TGTGCCAGCAGTCTTACGTCGGGACGAGCCAACTACGAGCAGTACTTC. It is translated as CASSLTSGRANYEQYF.